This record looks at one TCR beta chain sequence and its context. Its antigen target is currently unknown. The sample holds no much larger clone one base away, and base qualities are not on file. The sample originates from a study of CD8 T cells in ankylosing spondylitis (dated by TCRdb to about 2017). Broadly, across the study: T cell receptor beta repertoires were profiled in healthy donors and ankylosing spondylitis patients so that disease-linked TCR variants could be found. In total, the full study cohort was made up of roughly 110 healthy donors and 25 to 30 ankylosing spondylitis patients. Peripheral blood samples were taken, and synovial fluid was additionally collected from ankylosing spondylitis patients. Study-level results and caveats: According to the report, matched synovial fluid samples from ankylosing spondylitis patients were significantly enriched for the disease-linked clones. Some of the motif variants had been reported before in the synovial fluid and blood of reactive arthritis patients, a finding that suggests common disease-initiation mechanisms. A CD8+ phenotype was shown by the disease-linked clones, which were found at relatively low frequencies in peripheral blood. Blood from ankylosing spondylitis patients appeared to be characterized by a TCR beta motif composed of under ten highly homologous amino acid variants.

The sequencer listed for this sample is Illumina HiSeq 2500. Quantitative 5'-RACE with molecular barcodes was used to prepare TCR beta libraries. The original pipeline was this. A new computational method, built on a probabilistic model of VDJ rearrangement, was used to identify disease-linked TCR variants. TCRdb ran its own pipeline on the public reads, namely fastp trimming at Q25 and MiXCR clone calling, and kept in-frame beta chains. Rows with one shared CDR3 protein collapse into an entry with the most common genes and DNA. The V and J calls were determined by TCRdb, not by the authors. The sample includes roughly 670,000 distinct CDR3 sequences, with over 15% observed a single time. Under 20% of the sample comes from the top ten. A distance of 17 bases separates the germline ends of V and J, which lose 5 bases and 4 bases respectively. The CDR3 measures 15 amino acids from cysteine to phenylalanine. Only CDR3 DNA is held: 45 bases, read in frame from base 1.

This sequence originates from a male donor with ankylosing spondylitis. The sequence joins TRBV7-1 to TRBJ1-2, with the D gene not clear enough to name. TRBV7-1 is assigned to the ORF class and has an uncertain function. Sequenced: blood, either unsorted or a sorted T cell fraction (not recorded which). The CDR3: CASSPGSQLGYGYTF. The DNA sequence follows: TGTGCCAGCAGCCCAGGCTCTCAACTGGGCTATGGCTACACCTTC.